The 8 T cell receptor beta chains in this list originate from one sample, sequenced in a study of response to subunit inactivated influenza vaccine. MiXCR, applied by TCRdb to the RT-PCR reads, yields one record per CDR3 protein. The sample shows 630,000 or so distinct CDR3 sequences, 15% to 18% of them seen only once. The sequencing used PBMCs from blood, collected roughly 12 days after vaccination. Receptors were obtained from a man in his fifties or sixties who received an inactivated influenza vaccine.

There are a few counts of this clonotype. V and J are TRBV11-2 and TRBJ2-1, with a possible D match to TRBD2 (6 bases). Per germline, CDR1 SGHAT and CDR2 FQNNGV. The CDR3 covers 13 residues. Trimming stripped 2 bases from V and 9 bases from J, with 11 bases between. As DNA, the CDR3 is TGTGCCAGCAGCTTAAGGTCAGCGGGTGAGCAGTTCTTC. It yields the protein CASSLRSAGEQFF. Looking up the rest from reference TRBV11-2 and TRBJ2-1 gives the full variable domain: EAGVAQSPRYKIIEKRQSVAFWCNPISGHATLYWYQQILGQGPKLLIQFQNNGVVDDSQLPKDRFSAERLKGVDSTLKIQPAKLEDSAVYLCASSLRSAGEQFFGPGTRLTVL.

This clonotype has more than one count but fewer than ten. The chain has TRBV7-2 and TRBJ2-6; tentative D call: TRBD1 (6 bases). Germline assignment: CDR1 SGHTA and CDR2 FQGNSA. Deletions cut 4 bases from V and 0 bases from J, with 13 bases between. The CDR3 runs 17 residues. The DNA of the CDR3 is TGTGCCAGCAGCTACCAACAGGGCATCTCTGGGGCCAACGTCCTGACTTTC. As protein: CASSYQQGISGANVLTF.

This clonotype was picked up a small number of times. CDR3: CSVDSWGKKYNYGYTF. The DNA for the CDR3 is TGCAGCGTTGATTCCTGGGGGAAGAAATATAACTATGGCTACACCTTC. The chain has TRBV29-1 and TRBJ1-2; D is perhaps TRBD1 (5 bases). CDR1 and CDR2 (germline): SQVTM, ANQGSEA. The CDR3 spans 16 residues. Trimming cost V 3 bases and J 1 base, with 18 bases left between them.

This clonotype was counted between two and nine times. The rearrangement uses TRBV10-2 and TRBJ2-7, with D perhaps TRBD1 (6 bases). Germline values: CDR1 WSHSY, CDR2 SAAADI. V was cut by 4 bases and J by 2 bases, with 12 bases left in between. CDR3 length: 14 amino acids. This CDR3 reads CASSAGTSTYEQYF. The CDR3 bases are TGCGCCAGCAGTGCCGGGACATCCACCTACGAGCAGTACTTC.

The table lists this clonotype with many counts. V gene TRBV7-9 combines with J gene TRBJ2-3; TRBD2 agrees at 11 bases. Germline loops: CDR1 SEHNR, CDR2 FQNEAQ (reference sequence). This CDR3 has 16 amino acids. The V segment lost 6 bases and the J segment 5 bases; nucleotides outside the gene matches: 10. The CDR3 sequence: CASRPNSGRALDTQYF. CDR3 DNA: TGTGCCAGCAGACCTAATAGCGGGAGGGCCTTAGATACGCAGTATTTT.

The chain employs TRBV5-6 and TRBJ2-3; 8 nucleotides align to TRBD1. The V gene's germline CDR1 is SGHDT and CDR2 YYEEEE. V shed 5 bases, J shed 3 bases, and the junction held 8 bases outside the gene matches. The CDR3 spans 15 residues. CDR3 loop: CASRYRQGWTDTQYF. Here the CDR3 DNA reads TGTGCCAGCAGATATAGACAGGGGTGGACAGATACGCAGTATTTT.

V is TRBV20-1 and J is TRBJ1-2, with a weak D call TRBD1 (5 bases). This CDR3 has 14 amino acids. V was pared by 4 bases and J by 1 base, with 13 bases between. Per the germline V gene, CDR1 is DFQATT and CDR2 is SNEGSKA (reference sequence). The CDR3 DNA reads as TGCAGTGCTAATATTGAGGGGCTTAACTATGGCTACACCTTC. Protein: CSANIEGLNYGYTF.

In its sample, this clonotype was seen a few times. This chain joins TRBV7-3 and TRBJ2-3; the match to TRBD2 covers 8 bases. The junction had 4 bases not matched to a gene; V was cut back by 4 bases and J by 4 bases. This CDR3 is built from 14 residues. Germline V lookup: CDR1 SGHTA, CDR2 FQGTGA. CDR3 residues: CASSSGGAADTQYF. CDR3 in DNA: TGTGCCAGCAGCTCGGGGGGGGCCGCAGATACGCAGTATTTT. Complete variable domain (other parts from reference TRBV7-3 and TRBJ2-3): GAGVSQTPSNKVTEKGKYVELRCDPISGHTALYWYRQSLGQGPEFLIYFQGTGAADDSGLPNDRFFAVRPEGSVSTLKIQRTERGDSAVYLCASSSGGAADTQYFGPGTRLTVL.